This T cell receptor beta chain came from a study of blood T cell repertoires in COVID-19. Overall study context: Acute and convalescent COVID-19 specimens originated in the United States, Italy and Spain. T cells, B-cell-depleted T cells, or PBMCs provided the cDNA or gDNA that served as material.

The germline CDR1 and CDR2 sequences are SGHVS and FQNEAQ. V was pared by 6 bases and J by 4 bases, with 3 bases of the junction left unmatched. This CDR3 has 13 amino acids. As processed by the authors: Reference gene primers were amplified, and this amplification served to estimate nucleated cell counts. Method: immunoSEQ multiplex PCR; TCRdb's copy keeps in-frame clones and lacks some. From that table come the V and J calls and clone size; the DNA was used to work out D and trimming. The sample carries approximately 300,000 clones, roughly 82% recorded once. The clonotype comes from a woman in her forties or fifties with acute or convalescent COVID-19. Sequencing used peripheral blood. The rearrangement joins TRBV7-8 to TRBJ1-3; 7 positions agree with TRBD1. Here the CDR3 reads CASRQDRGNTIYF. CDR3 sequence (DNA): TGTGCCAGCAGACAGGACAGGGGAAACACCATATATTTT. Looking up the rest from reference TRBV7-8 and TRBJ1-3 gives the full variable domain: GAGVSQSPRYKVAKRGQDVALRCDPISGHVSLFWYQQALGQGPEFLTYFQNEAQLDKSGLPSDRFFAERPEGSVSTLKIQRTQQEDSAVYLCASRQDRGNTIYFGEGSWLTVV.